This TCR beta chain appears in the sequencing data of a study of blood T cell repertoires in COVID-19. Study at large: Acute and convalescent COVID-19 specimens originated in the United States, Italy and Spain. From T cells, B-cell-depleted T cells, or PBMCs came the material, which was cDNA or gDNA.

This clone was counted a single time. Trimming stripped 1 base from V and 3 bases from J, with 10 bases between. Germline V gene lookup returns CDR1 SNHLY and CDR2 FYNNEI. This CDR3 contains 15 residues. How the authors handled the data: Reference gene primer amplification in the assay estimated nucleated cell counts. The table came from immunoSEQ multiplex PCR; TCRdb's copy has only in-frame clones and leaves some out. V and J calls and clone size are as listed in that table; D and trimming were resolved from the DNA. The data contain about 170,000 clones, roughly 86% of them seen just once; the ten biggest clones take up 5.5% to 7%.

The sequencing sample was made of peripheral blood. The chain couples TRBV2 to TRBJ1-5; D unresolved. This receptor was identified in a man aged 45 to 65 with active or convalescent COVID-19. The DNA for the CDR3 is TGTGCCAGCAGTGAAGGAGTTTCGGTCAATCAGCCCCAGCATTTT. It translates to CASSEGVSVNQPQHF. Filled out from reference TRBV2 and TRBJ1-5, the complete variable domain reads EPEVTQTPSHQVTQMGQEVILRCVPISNHLYFYWYRQILGQKVEFLVSFYNNEISEKSEIFDDQFSVERPDGSNFTLKIRSTKLEDSAMYFCASSEGVSVNQPQHFGDGTRLSIL.